This T cell receptor beta chain was retrieved from a study of blood T cell repertoires in COVID-19. Trimming pared 8 bases from V and 4 bases from J, leaving 17 bases between. The CDR3 loop spans 14 amino acids. Germline CDR1 and CDR2: PRHDT and FYEKMQ (reference sequence). Profiling relied on immunoSEQ multiplex PCR, and the TCRdb table lists in-frame clones only, not all of them. The table shows roughly 220,000 clones, with 70% to 85% occurring only once. This clone has only one observation. The specimen was PBMCs or T cells enriched from blood (not recorded which). This sequence originates from a woman aged 40-49 years with acute COVID-19. This chain connects TRBV13 to TRBJ1-1; D is possibly TRBD1 (6 bases). As DNA, the CDR3 is TGTGCCAGCCGCCGGGGGGGGGCGGGCACTGAAGCTTTCTTT. Amino acid sequence: CASRRGGAGTEAFF. Full variable domain (outside the CDR3, taken from reference TRBV13 and TRBJ1-1): AAGVIQSPRHLIKEKRETATLKCYPIPRHDTVYWYQQGPGQDPQFLISFYEKMQSDKGSIPDRFSAQQFSDYHSELNMSSLELGDSALYFCASRRGGAGTEAFFGQGTRLTVV.